This T cell receptor (beta chain) appears in the sequencing data of a study of shared T cell receptors in the human thymus (dated by TCRdb to 2020 to 2023). At the level of the whole study: The study examined how self-reactive, shared T-cell receptor alpha chains are generated in the human thymus.

Receptor libraries were prepared by the immunoSEQ multiplex PCR assay. TCRdb took this table from immuneACCESS and kept in-frame rearrangements with V and J called. Such tables lack part of the clones; where checked against another copy, unresolved V genes explain under half of the gap, and the rest is unexplained. The sample table records about 540,000 clones; around three quarters of these occur just once. 0.01% to 0.015% of the sample goes to the ten largest clones. V was cut back by 3 bases and J by 4 bases, leaving a gap of 9 bases between them. The CDR3 runs 13 residues from the cysteine to the phenylalanine. The entry retains the CDR3 DNA only, 39 bases that are in frame from base 1. CDR1 and CDR2 are drawn from the germline V gene: MNHNS, SASEGT. As for this clone: The target of this receptor is not known. No base-level quality is on record; no much larger clone is a single base apart.

These records were also assigned to another study, of human thymus T cells. Per that second paper: The donors were immunologically healthy infants in Finland who had open corrective cardiac surgery for congenital heart defects. Thymus tissue was collected as surgical resects that were removed during corrective cardiac surgery. Both the thymic and the peripheral blood repertoires appeared to show biased V and J gene segment usage. Highly overlapping thymic TCR repertoires among unrelated individuals were reported in the related research. The study used fewer than ten infant thymus samples plus four related peripheral blood samples to characterize TCR alpha and beta repertoires. Donor ages ranged from roughly 7 to 250 days, and the cohort comprised about six male and a couple of female infants. Thymocytes were mechanically released from the tissue and were stored as pellets of roughly 9-33 million cells at -70 degrees C. A QIAsymphony instrument was used to extract genomic DNA from the frozen cell pellets. The immunoSEQ multiplex PCR assay was used to amplify the TCRB and TCRAD loci from a standardized quantity of quality-controlled genomic DNA. The amplicons spanned the V(D)J region and were long enough to cover the CDR3 and allow V and J genes to be identified. Amplicon sequencing was performed on an Illumina platform through the commercial immunoSEQ service. Primer bias and sequencing errors were corrected as previously described, and TCRAD and TCRB were defined on the basis of the IMGT database. Repertoires were analysed with immunoSEQ Analyzer 3.0 and VDJTools, covering basic statistics, V/J segment usage, diversity estimates, rarefaction and pairwise overlap. Chao1, ChaoE, Efron-Thisted, Shannon and inverse Simpson indices were used to estimate diversity, which was also estimated on datasets down-sampled to the smallest sample. Repertoire overlap was assessed by strict matching of CDR3 nucleotide sequence, V gene and J gene, and clustering was done by Jaccard-based multidimensional scaling. On average, about 800,000 unique TCRB clonotypes were obtained from thymus samples, compared with roughly 89,000 from blood samples.

Sequencing was performed on thymocytes. This sequence originates from a boy under two years old with a congenital heart defect. Donor details come from another sample of the same person, matched by shared clones. The chain is made from TRBV6-1 and TRBJ1-1, and TRBD1 may be the D gene, going by 6 matching bases. The bases read TGTGCCAGCAGTGAGCAGGGGAGCACTGAAGCTTTCTTT. Its protein is CASSEQGSTEAFF.